This TCR beta chain is drawn from a study of T-cell memory formation after mild COVID-19. General study points: Contracting CD4+ clones sat mainly in CM and EM; CD8+ in EMRA.

Remarks on this clonotype: The antigen is not known.

The ends were cut back, 1 base at V and 7 bases at J, with 13 bases in the middle. This CDR3 comprises 15 residues. The germline CDR1 and CDR2 sequences are SGHTA and FQGNSA. TCRdb called the 5' RACE reads again in MiXCR, with one record for every CDR3 protein. The data contain some 120,000 distinct CDR3 sequences, around 15% of them singletons. The clonotype originates from a man younger than 30 who had mild COVID-19 (a few samples of this study predate the infection). Cell type and time point are not known. The sequencing input was PBMCs or a T cell subset sorted from them (not recorded which). The chain carries TRBV7-2 and TRBJ1-4, with D maybe TRBD1 (5 bases). CDR3 nucleotides: TGTGCCAGCAGCTTAGGGGGGAACGTGGGTGAAAAACTGTTTTTT. It encodes CASSLGGNVGEKLFF.